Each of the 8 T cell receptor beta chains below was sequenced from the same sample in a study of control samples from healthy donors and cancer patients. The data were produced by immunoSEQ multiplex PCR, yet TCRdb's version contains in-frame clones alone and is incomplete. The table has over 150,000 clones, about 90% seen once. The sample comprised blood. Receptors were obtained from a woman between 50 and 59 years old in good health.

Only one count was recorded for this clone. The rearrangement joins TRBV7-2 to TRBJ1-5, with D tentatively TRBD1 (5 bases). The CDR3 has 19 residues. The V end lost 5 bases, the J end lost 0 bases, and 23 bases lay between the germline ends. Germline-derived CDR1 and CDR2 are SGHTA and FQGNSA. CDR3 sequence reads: CASSKAEGRLIYSNQPQHF. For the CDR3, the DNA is TGTGCCAGCAGCAAGGCGGAGGGGAGGTTAATTTATAGCAATCAGCCCCAGCATTTT.

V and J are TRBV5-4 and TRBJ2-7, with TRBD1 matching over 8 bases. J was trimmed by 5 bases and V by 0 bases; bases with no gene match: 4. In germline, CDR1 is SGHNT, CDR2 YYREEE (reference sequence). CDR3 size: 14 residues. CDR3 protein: CASSLGQGFHEQYF. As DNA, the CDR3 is TGTGCCAGCAGCTTGGGACAGGGGTTCCACGAGCAGTACTTC.

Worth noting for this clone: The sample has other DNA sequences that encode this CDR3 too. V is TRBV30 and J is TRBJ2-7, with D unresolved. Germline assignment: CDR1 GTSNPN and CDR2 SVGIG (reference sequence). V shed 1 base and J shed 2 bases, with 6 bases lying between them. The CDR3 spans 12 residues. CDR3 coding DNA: TGTGCCTGGAGTGGAGACACCTACGAGCAGTACTTC. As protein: CAWSGDTYEQYF.

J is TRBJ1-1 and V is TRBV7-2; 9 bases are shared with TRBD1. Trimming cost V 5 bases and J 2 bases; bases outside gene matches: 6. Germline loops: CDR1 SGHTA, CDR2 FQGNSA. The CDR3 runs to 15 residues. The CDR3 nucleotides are TGTGCCAGCAGCCCGGGACAGGGTAGAAACACTGAAGCTTTCTTT. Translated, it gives CASSPGQGRNTEAFF.

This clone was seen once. The CDR3 coding sequence is TGTGCCAGTAGTGCGAGCGGCATGGTGAGAGAGACCCAGTACTTC. This translates into CASSASGMVRETQYF. The chain has TRBV19 and TRBJ2-5; weak D call: TRBD2 (5 bases). The germline CDR1 and CDR2 sequences are LNHDA and SQIVND (reference sequence). Trimming removed 5 bases from V and 4 bases from J, with 17 bases in between. This CDR3 is 15 amino acids long.

The chain's CDR3 is CASSEGRTYGYTF. CDR3 DNA sequence: TGTGCCAGCAGTGAAGGCAGGACTTATGGCTACACCTTC. This rearrangement joins TRBV6-1 to TRBJ1-2; D not certain. Germline V CDR1 and CDR2: MNHNS, SASEGT. V lost 1 base and J 5 bases, leaving 8 bases between the germline ends. The CDR3 runs to 13 residues.

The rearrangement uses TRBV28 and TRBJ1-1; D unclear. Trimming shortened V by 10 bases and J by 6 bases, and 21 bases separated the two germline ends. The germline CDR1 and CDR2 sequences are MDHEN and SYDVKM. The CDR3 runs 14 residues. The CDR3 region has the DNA TGTGCCACCCAACTTACCCTTGCGGGTCCTGAAGCTTTCTTT. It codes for CATQLTLAGPEAFF. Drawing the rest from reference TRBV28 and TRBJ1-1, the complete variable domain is DVKVTQSSRYLVKRTGEKVFLECVQDMDHENMFWYRQDPGLGLRLIYFSYDVKMKEKGDIPEGYSVSREKKERFSLILESASTNQTSMYLCATQLTLAGPEAFFGQGTRLTVV.

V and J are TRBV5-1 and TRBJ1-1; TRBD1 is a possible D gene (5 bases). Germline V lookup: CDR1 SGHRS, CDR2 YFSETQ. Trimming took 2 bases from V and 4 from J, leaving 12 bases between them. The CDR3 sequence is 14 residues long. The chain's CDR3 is CASSLNQGGTEAFF. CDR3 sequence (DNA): TGCGCCAGCAGCTTAAATCAGGGTGGCACTGAAGCTTTCTTT.